These 21 T cell receptor beta chains came from one sample sequenced in a study of blood T cell repertoires in COVID-19. TCRdb's copy holds only in-frame clones and misses some; the assay was immunoSEQ multiplex PCR. The table records more than 250,000 clones, around 84% of them present only once. The sample taken for sequencing was PBMCs or T cells enriched from blood (not recorded which). These receptors were collected from a man aged 40-49 years who had been exposed to COVID-19.

The chain recombines TRBV5-4 with TRBJ2-7, with TRBD1 matching over 7 bases. J was trimmed by 6 bases and V by 9 bases; bases with no gene match: 21. Germline V gene sequence: CDR1 SGHNT, CDR2 YYREEE (reference sequence). The CDR3 is made up of 16 amino acids. The CDR3 spells CATEVAEQGIGGEQYF. The CDR3 region has the DNA TGTGCCACCGAGGTTGCCGAACAGGGGATAGGTGGCGAGCAGTACTTC.

This sequence joins TRBV29-1 and TRBJ1-1; D may be TRBD1 (6 bases). Germline CDR1 SQVTM, CDR2 ANQGSEA. The germline V and J ends were trimmed by 7 bases and 0 bases, with 15 bases remaining between them. This CDR3 region has 14 residues. CDR3 sequence: CSADRRNMNTEAFF. CDR3 sequence (DNA): TGCAGCGCCGACAGGAGAAACATGAACACTGAAGCTTTCTTT. Drawing the rest from reference TRBV29-1 and TRBJ1-1, the complete variable domain is SAVISQKPSRDICQRGTSLTIQCQVDSQVTMMFWYRQQPGQSLTLIATANQGSEATYESGFVIDKFPISRPNLTFSTLTVSNMSPEDSSIYLCSADRRNMNTEAFFGQGTRLTVV.

The CDR3 DNA is TGTGCCAGCAGAGCTCACGGGGGTAACGAGCAGTACTTC. Encoded protein: CASRAHGGNEQYF. The chain joins TRBV5-6 to TRBJ2-7, with D possibly TRBD2 on 6 matching bases. The germline V gene encodes CDR1 SGHDT and CDR2 YYEEEE. The CDR3 contains 13 residues. V was cut by 5 bases and J by 5 bases, with 14 bases left in between. The variable domain in full, with the rest retrieved from reference TRBV5-6 and TRBJ2-7, is DAGVTQSPTHLIKTRGQQVTLRCSPKSGHDTVSWYQQALGQGPQFIFQYYEEEERQRGNFPDRFSGHQFPNYSSELNVNALLLGDSALYLCASRAHGGNEQYFGPGTRLTVT.

The CDR3 here is CASSPLGTGDSTDTQYF. CDR3 nucleotide sequence: TGTGCCAGCTCACCGCTGGGGACAGGGGATAGCACAGATACGCAGTATTTT. The rearrangement joins TRBV18 to TRBJ2-3, with TRBD1 matching over 10 bases. The CDR3 totals 17 residues. CDR1 is KGHSH, CDR2 LQKENI, per germline. The V gene end was trimmed by 3 bases and the J gene end by 0 bases; junction bases not matched to a gene: 6.

V and J are TRBV12-3 or TRBV12-4 and TRBJ1-4, with D unresolved. Trimming shortened V by 3 bases and J by 14 bases, and 13 bases separated the two germline ends. The CDR3 sequence is 12 residues long. The DNA for the CDR3 is TGTGCCAGCAGTTTCAACGGAGCACTCCTGTTTTTT. Protein sequence: CASSFNGALLFF.

The rearrangement links TRBV7-3 to TRBJ1-1; 8 nucleotides line up with TRBD1. V trimming: 5 bases; J trimming: 2 bases; junction bases outside the gene matches: 4. CDR3 length: 14 amino acids. CDR1 SGHTA and CDR2 FQGTGA come from the germline V gene. This CDR3 reads CASSRTGPNTEAFF. Written as DNA, the CDR3 is TGTGCCAGCAGCCGGACAGGGCCAAACACTGAAGCTTTCTTT.

This clone occurred a few times. V gene TRBV12-3 or TRBV12-4 combines with J gene TRBJ1-6; D not resolved. The CDR3 is made up of 13 amino acids. The V end lost 6 bases, the J end lost 0 bases, and 3 bases lay between the germline ends. CDR3 amino acids: CASRSSYNSPLHF. The CDR3 DNA follows: TGTGCCAGCAGGAGCTCCTATAATTCACCCCTCCACTTT.

The chain employs TRBV11-3 and TRBJ2-7; D is perhaps TRBD1 (5 bases). The CDR3 covers 14 residues. Trimming removed 1 base at V and 3 bases at J, with 10 bases between. From germline, CDR1 is SGHNT and CDR2 YENEEA. CDR3 sequence reads: CASSLGQSYYEQYF. CDR3 in DNA: TGTGCCAGCAGCTTAGGACAGAGTTACTACGAGCAGTACTTC.

This chain connects TRBV24-1 to TRBJ2-3, with a weak D call TRBD2 (7 bases). Per the germline V gene, CDR1 is KGHDR and CDR2 is SFDVKD. This CDR3 is 16 amino acids long. Between the trimmed V and J ends, which lost 3 bases and 1 base, there was a span of 13 bases. The CDR3 coding sequence is TGTGCCACCAGTGATAAGGGGGGGTTGGGCACAGATACGCAGTATTTT. Translating gives CATSDKGGLGTDTQYF.

The V gene is TRBV4-2, the J gene TRBJ2-7, with 10 bases identical to TRBD1. The ends lost 2 bases at V and 3 bases at J; junction bases unmatched: 7. CDR1 is LGHNA and CDR2 is YNFKEQ in the germline V gene. This CDR3 has 16 residues. CDR3 sequence reads: CASSQTPGTGDYEQYF. Written as DNA, the CDR3 is TGTGCCAGCAGCCAAACTCCCGGGACAGGGGACTACGAGCAGTACTTC.

In DNA form, the CDR3 reads TGTGCCAGCAGCTTGGGTAGACTAGCGGGGACTCCTAGCACAGATACGCAGTATTTT. Its protein product is CASSLGRLAGTPSTDTQYF. This chain links TRBV7-9 with TRBJ2-3, with TRBD2 matching 11 bases. This CDR3 is built from 19 residues. V gave up 3 bases and J gave up 0 bases; unmatched junction bases: 11. Germline CDR1 reads SEHNR; CDR2 reads FQNEAQ (reference sequence).

This clone is a singleton in its sample. Just one base apart from a much larger clone, this may be a read error. The chain recombines TRBV12-3 or TRBV12-4 with TRBJ1-2; 8 bases line up with TRBD1. Trimming took 4 bases from V and 4 from J; bases not matched to a gene: 2. The CDR3 totals 13 residues. CDR3 region: CASSSGQVYGYTF. The CDR3, as DNA: TGTGCCAGCAGTTCGGGACAGGTCTATGGCTACACCTTC.

The chain couples TRBV18 to TRBJ1-5; perhaps TRBD1 as D (5 bases). The V gene lost 2 bases and the J gene lost 6 bases, with 14 bases spanning the gap. Germline CDR1 is KGHSH and CDR2 is LQKENI. CDR3 length: 15 amino acids. In nucleotides, the CDR3 is TGTGCCAGCTCACCATCGGCAGGGCTCGGTCAGCCCCAGCATTTT. Amino acids: CASSPSAGLGQPQHF.

The chain couples TRBV24-1 to TRBJ2-4, with 7 bases aligning to TRBD1. Germline V gives CDR1 KGHDR, CDR2 SFDVKD. CDR3 size: 15 residues. V was pared by 7 bases and J by 5 bases, with 10 bases of the junction left unmatched. CDR3 in amino acids: CATSGSGTVQNIQYF. In DNA, the CDR3 is TGTGCCACCAGCGGATCCGGGACAGTGCAAAACATTCAGTACTTC.

The CDR3 bases are TGTGCCAGCAGCAAAACTAGCGGGCGTTACAATGAGCAGTTCTTC. It codes for CASSKTSGRYNEQFF. The chain is built from TRBV7-9 and TRBJ2-1; the match to TRBD2 covers 9 bases. CDR3 size: 15 residues. CDR1 and CDR2 (germline): SEHNR, FQNEAQ (reference sequence). The V and J ends lost 5 bases and 4 bases, in that order; junction bases with no gene match: 6.

The chain carries TRBV5-4 and TRBJ2-7, with D hard to call. CDR3 length: 14 amino acids. Germline V gives CDR1 SGHNT, CDR2 YYREEE (reference sequence). V lost 0 bases to trimming and J lost 7 bases, with 14 bases between them. CDR3 loop: CASSLGLELREQYF. Written as DNA, the CDR3 is TGTGCCAGCAGCTTGGGTCTAGAATTGCGGGAGCAGTACTTC.

This clone was counted only a few times. The chain carries TRBV28 and TRBJ1-1; D unclear. The V end was cut by 6 bases, the J end by 5 bases, with 22 bases between. This CDR3 contains 16 residues. CDR1 MDHEN and CDR2 SYDVKM come from the germline V gene. The CDR3, as DNA: TGTGCCAGCAGCTCCCCCGTGGGGAGACCGAGTACTGAAGCTTTCTTT. This gives the protein CASSSPVGRPSTEAFF.

This clone showed up just a few times. The V and J genes are TRBV7-9 and TRBJ1-1; tentatively, D is TRBD1 (5 bases). V lost 3 bases and J 6 bases, leaving 17 bases between the germline ends. The germline V gene has CDR1 SEHNR and CDR2 FQNEAQ (reference sequence). This CDR3 is 15 amino acids long. The CDR3 bases are TGTGCCAGCAGCTTTTTCCCGGGGGATAACTCTGAAGCTTTCTTT. Its protein is CASSFFPGDNSEAFF.

The chain links TRBV5-4 to TRBJ2-3; D is uncertain. The ends were cut back, 2 bases at V and 1 base at J, with 11 bases in the middle. Germline CDR1 SGHNT, CDR2 YYREEE (reference sequence). The CDR3 runs to 15 residues. Written as DNA, the CDR3 is TGTGCCAGCAGCTTATTGGGCCTGGGCACAGATACGCAGTATTTT. It encodes CASSLLGLGTDTQYF.

V usage is TRBV5-1 and J usage is TRBJ1-1; D not resolved. V lost 0 bases to trimming and J lost 6 bases, with 12 bases between them. Germline lookup yields CDR1 SGHRS and CDR2 YFSETQ. This CDR3 has 14 residues. CDR3 nucleotide sequence: TGCGCCAGCAGCTTGGGGCTAGTTAACCCTGAAGCTTTCTTT. Protein: CASSLGLVNPEAFF.

The chain combines TRBV9 with TRBJ2-2, with TRBD1 matching 7 bases. Germline CDR1 is SGDLS and CDR2 is YYNGEE. This CDR3 has 16 residues. J gave up 4 bases and V 0 bases, and 6 bases lay outside the gene matches. The CDR3 spells CASSVEGAAGTGELFF. CDR3 DNA: TGTGCCAGCAGCGTAGAGGGGGCGGCGGGCACCGGGGAGCTGTTTTTT. Complete variable domain (other parts from reference TRBV9 and TRBJ2-2): DSGVTQTPKHLITATGQRVTLRCSPRSGDLSVYWYQQSLDQGLQFLIQYYNGEERAKGNILERFSAQQFPDLHSELNLSSLELGDSALYFCASSVEGAAGTGELFFGEGSRLTVL.